One T cell receptor (beta chain) is described in this entry. Its specific antigen is unknown. This sample was included in a study of T cells expressing NK-cell markers (dated by TCRdb to about 2020). Context from the whole study: Three sorted T-cell subsets (CD3+CD56+NKG2C+, CD3+CD56+NKG2C- and CD3+CD56-NKG2C+) from several donors had their TCR beta-chain repertoires profiled. Among the eight sequenced donors, only one was HCMV-seronegative, while the other seven were HCMV-seropositive. Illumina HiSeq 2000/2500, MiSeq or NextSeq was used to sequence libraries as 2 x 150 bp reads. The eight sequenced donors were randomly selected healthy volunteers, three men and five women. What the authors observed across the whole study: Those dominant clonotypes were again the most abundant among CD3+CD56-NKG2C+ cells in several donors, at about 28.3-60.1%. It remained unclear whether the expanded NKG2C-expressing T cell clones were specific for HCMV antigens. In several donors, the dominant CD3+CD56+NKG2C+ clonotypes were among the top 10 CD8+ clonotypes and accounted for about 1.0-7.0% of CD8+ T cells.

Sequencing instrument: Illumina HiSeq 2000. TCR beta cDNA libraries were made by 5'RACE template switching that added a universal primer site and unique molecular identifiers. Synthesis of cDNA was primed from the TCR beta constant segment and was followed by two consecutive PCR amplification steps. The paper's processing steps were these. MIGEC was used to demultiplex reads and group reads by UMI, and MiTCR was used to assemble and quantify clonotypes. To exclude erroneous sequences, only TCR cDNA sequences supported by at least two reads were retained. The tcR package was used for downstream repertoire analysis, and clonotypes were matched between fractions using CDR3 nucleotide sequence together with V segment. VDJmatch was used to annotate antigen specificity against VDJdb, with one amino acid substitution in CDR3 permitted. One entry per CDR3 protein sequence results from the TCRdb reprocessing of the reads, with DNA left out. These V and J calls originate from TCRdb's pipeline instead of the authors' own analysis. The sample's clone listing holds about 260,000 distinct CDR3 sequences. The ten largest clones capture 0.39% of the sample.

HCMV serostatus was determined by detecting HCMV-specific IgG in serum with a commercial ELISA kit. Peripheral blood mononuclear cells were isolated from blood by Ficoll density gradient centrifugation. The sample taken for sequencing was blood T cells: a sorted CD56 or NKG2C T cell subset, CD4+ or CD8+ T cells, or bulk PBMC T cells (not recorded which). This TCR was sampled from a young man in good health. Donor details come from another sample of the same person, matched by shared clones.

CDR3 region: CASRRTGQPYEQYF. The chain employs TRBV11-2 and TRBJ2-7; the D gene TCRdb calls, TRBD1, cannot be checked with no DNA. Measured from the cysteine to the phenylalanine, the CDR3 is 14 residues long. DNA is not recorded here. The germline V gene supplies CDR1 SGHAT and CDR2 FQNNGV. The CDR3, completed at both ends by the reference TRBV11-2 and TRBJ2-7 genes, gives the full variable domain EAGVAQSPRYKIIEKRQSVAFWCNPISGHATLYWYQQILGQGPKLLIQFQNNGVVDDSQLPKDRFSAERLKGVDSTLKIQPAKLEDSAVYLCASRRTGQPYEQYFGPGTRLTVT.